What follows describes a single T cell receptor beta chain. This record belongs to a study of CD8 T cells in Susac syndrome. V shed 7 bases and J shed 4 bases, with 14 bases lying between them. CDR1 SGHDT and CDR2 YYEEEE come from the germline V gene. The CDR3 has 13 residues. After extraction with the RNeasy kit, about 0.45 to 1 ug of the RNA was reverse transcribed using random hexamers. Amplification of TCR beta CDR3 by immunoSEQ multiplex PCR spanned 54 Vbeta and 13 Jbeta. TCRdb ran MiXCR on the immunoSEQ multiplex PCR reads and lists one entry per CDR3 protein. The sample holds roughly 150,000 distinct CDR3 sequences, 94% seen once. From blood CD8+ and CD4+ T cells, TCR beta sequences were generated. Bulk CD8+ and CD4+ cells came from magnetic negative isolation; CD8+ TEMRA by FACS.

The sample comprised CD8+ T cells from PBMCs. This chain joins TRBV5-6 and TRBJ1-1; tentative D call: TRBD1 (5 bases). This TCR came from a human donor with multiple sclerosis. The CDR3 DNA follows: TGTGCCAGCTGCGCGGGAGGGGTCACTGAAGCTTTCTTT. Amino acids: CASCAGGVTEAFF.